This T cell receptor (beta chain) was identified in a study of STAT3 mutations in large granular lymphocyte leukemia. Study in general: Over half of T-LGLL patients had one or more immunosuppressive regimens.

TCRbeta libraries averaged about 40,773 productive templates per sample. The repertoire was sequenced with immunoSEQ multiplex PCR; TCRdb's copy has only in-frame clones and lacks some. The sample contains tens of thousands of clones, about 86% of which appear only once. V lost 3 bases and J lost 1; bases outside the gene matches: 6. The CDR3 has 16 residues. Per the germline V gene, CDR1 is SGHDT and CDR2 is YYEEEE. Study outcomes and limitations: In T-cell large granular lymphocyte leukemia, about half of patients showed multiple immunodominant subclonotypes.

This clone has just one count. Its antigen is as yet unknown. This receptor was identified in a man aged 60 to 75 with T-cell large granular lymphocyte leukemia. Some clones in this sample may be carry-over from other donors' samples. Sequences were obtained from peripheral blood mononuclear cells. This chain connects TRBV5-6 to TRBJ2-3, with 9 bases lining up with TRBD1. CDR3 bases: TGTGCCAGCAGCTCAACAGGGGGCACGGGCACAGATACGCAGTATTTT. Translating it yields CASSSTGGTGTDTQYF.